This T cell receptor (beta chain) was obtained from a study of OX40 agonist ivuxolimab in advanced cancers. Sequenced by immunoSEQ multiplex PCR; TCRdb stores in-frame clones only, minus some. The repertoire holds some 74,000 clones, with roughly 88% as singletons. Germline CDR1 and CDR2: SGDLS and YYNGEE. This CDR3 contains 15 residues. V shed 3 bases and J 5 bases; nucleotides not matched to a gene: 10. The starting material was CD4+ or CD8+ T cells sorted from blood, obtained in a trial of the OX40 agonist ivuxolimab. The receptor was derived from an adult with an advanced solid tumor such as melanoma, head and neck, liver or kidney cancer. The chain uses TRBV9 and TRBJ2-5; TRBD1 matches at 7 bases. CDR3 nucleotides: TGTGCCAGCAGCGCGGGACAGTCAACAACGGAGACCCAGTACTTC. This codes for CASSAGQSTTETQYF.